The rows below give T cell receptor beta chains drawn from one sample of a study of OX40 agonist ivuxolimab in advanced cancers. Here immunoSEQ multiplex PCR was the method, and the copy in TCRdb shows in-frame clones only, minus some. The sample lists about 120,000 clones, 80% to 90% occurring once. The sample was CD4+ or CD8+ T cells sorted from blood, taken in a trial of the OX40 agonist ivuxolimab. Source of these receptors: an adult with an advanced solid tumor such as melanoma, head and neck, liver or kidney cancer. Both conserved end residues are part of each CDR3. A D gene is named only where the DNA matches it firmly. Part of the rows lack a size; the others show once, few, many or a class for expanded clones.

D	length	V	J	size	DNA	CDR3
NA	15	TRBV25-1	TRBJ1-6	NA	TGTGCCAGCAGTGCCCCGGGGGACCCGGCAGGCCGCCTCCACTTT	CASSAPGDPAGRLHF
TRBD1	15	TRBV5-4	TRBJ2-7	NA	TGTGCCAGCAGCCCCCCGGGACAGGGTCACTACGAGCAGTACTTC	CASSPPGQGHYEQYF
NA	17	TRBV28	TRBJ2-1	few	TGTGCCAGCAGGGGGTCGGGACTCTCGTATTCCTACAATGAGCAGTTCTTC	CASRGSGLSYSYNEQFF
NA	15	TRBV27	TRBJ1-2	NA	TGTGCCAGCAGTTTATCGGGCAGGGGACACTATGGCTACACCTTC	CASSLSGRGHYGYTF
NA	13	TRBV29-1	TRBJ1-5	NA	TGCAGCGTTGGCGAGGACGGCAATCAGCCCCAGCATTTT	CSVGEDGNQPQHF
TRBD1	15	TRBV18	TRBJ2-5	NA	TGTGCCAGCTCACCGAAGGGACAGATCCAAGAGACCCAGTACTTC	CASSPKGQIQETQYF
NA	14	TRBV21-1	TRBJ2-5	NA	TGTGCCAGCAGTGGGCTAGCGGTTAGGGAGACCCAGTACTTC	CASSGLAVRETQYF
NA	16	TRBV28	TRBJ1-2	NA	TGTGCCAGCAGGGGTCCCGTAGGCGGCCAGTCGGAGGGCTACACCTTC	CASRGPVGGQSEGYTF
NA	15	TRBV30	TRBJ1-3	NA	TGTGCCCTACGGGGAGAGGAGATTCAAGGAAACACCATATATTTT	CALRGEEIQGNTIYF
NA	12	TRBV2	TRBJ1-2	NA	TGTGCCAGCAGCCAGGGGAACTATGGCTACACCTTC	CASSQGNYGYTF
NA	12	TRBV28	TRBJ2-1	NA	TGTGCCAGCAGTTCTCTGACCGGGAACCTACTCTTC	CASSSLTGNLLF
TRBD1	15	TRBV9	TRBJ2-2	NA	TGTGCCAGCAGTAAGACAGGGGGTTTTACCGGGGAGCTGTTTTTT	CASSKTGGFTGELFF
TRBD1	15	TRBV7-6	TRBJ2-3	NA	TGTGCCAGCAGTTCCGACAGGGGGAAGGCAGATACGCAGTATTTT	CASSSDRGKADTQYF
TRBD2	17	TRBV6-1	TRBJ2-4	NA	TGTGCCAGCAGTGAACCGGGGGGAGGCGTTGTGAAAAACATTCAGTACTTC	CASSEPGGGVVKNIQYF
TRBD1	14	TRBV28	TRBJ1-2	NA	TGTGCCAGCACCCTGGGGGACAGGGGGACTGGCTACACCTTC	CASTLGDRGTGYTF
TRBD2	16	TRBV5-1	TRBJ2-7	NA	TGCGCCAGCAGCCCCCTAGCGGGGGGGCCTAGTAGCGAGCAGTACTTC	CASSPLAGGPSSEQYF
TRBD1	13	TRBV5-1	TRBJ1-5	NA	TGCGCCAGCAGTTCGGACAGGGGTCAGCCCCAGCATTTT	CASSSDRGQPQHF
NA	14	TRBV6-1	TRBJ1-1	NA	TGTGCCAGCAGTGAATACCCATCGAACACTGAAGCTTTCTTT	CASSEYPSNTEAFF
TRBD1	15	TRBV28	TRBJ1-5	NA	TGTGCCAGCAGTCAAACGACAGGGTACAATCAGCCCCAGCATTTT	CASSQTTGYNQPQHF
NA	13	TRBV7-2	TRBJ2-1	once	TGTGCCAGCAGCTTGGCGACGTACAATGAGCAGTTCTTC	CASSLATYNEQFF
NA	14	TRBV18	TRBJ1-1	NA	TGTGCCAGCTCACCACGGTCGGTGAACACTGAAGCTTTCTTT	CASSPRSVNTEAFF
TRBD2	15	TRBV10-3	TRBJ2-3	once	TGTGCCATCAGTGATTATAGCGGGAGCACAGATACGCAGTATTTT	CAISDYSGSTDTQYF
TRBD1	16	TRBV4-3	TRBJ1-1	NA	TGCGCCAGCAGCCAAGAGCGGGGGACAGCGAATCGTGGAGCTTTCTTT	CASSQERGTANRGAFF
NA	14	TRBV19	TRBJ2-7	NA	TGTGCCAGTAGACCCAGGGGGGGTCGGAACGAGCAGTACTTC	CASRPRGGRNEQYF